This TCR beta chain was captured by sequencing in a study of blood T cell repertoires in COVID-19. As for the study in general: T cells, B-cell-depleted T cells, or PBMCs provided the cDNA or gDNA that served as material.

In the original processing: Nucleated cell number was recorded as an estimate derived from reference gene primer amplification. Using immunoSEQ multiplex PCR, the repertoire was profiled, and TCRdb retains in-frame clones only, with some absent. The DNA was the basis for D and trimming; V, J and clone size are from that table. The data contain more than 95,000 clones, around 80% of them singletons. The germline gives CDR1 SQVTM, CDR2 ANQGSEA. The CDR3 has 16 amino acids. The V gene lost 4 bases and the J gene lost 8 bases, with 24 bases spanning the gap. The specimen sequenced was peripheral blood. The chain employs TRBV29-1 and TRBJ2-4, with a tentative D call TRBD2 (7 bases). This receptor was obtained from a man at least 80 years old with acute or convalescent COVID-19. CDR3 region: CSVVGVNREGWYIQYF. CDR3 DNA: TGCAGCGTTGTGGGGGTGAACAGGGAGGGGTGGTACATTCAGTACTTC.